Each of the 5 T cell receptor beta chains below was sequenced from the same sample in a study of blood T cell repertoires in COVID-19. The protocol was immunoSEQ multiplex PCR, while the TCRdb copy is restricted to in-frame clones and leaves out a portion. The sample yields roughly 68,000 clones, about 90% seen once. The specimen sequenced was peripheral blood. Receptor source: a woman aged 45 to 65 with COVID-19, enrolled during active disease.

The chain couples TRBV28 to TRBJ2-7; 8 bases line up with TRBD2. The junction had 8 bases not matched to a gene; V was cut back by 2 bases and J by 2 bases. Germline loops: CDR1 MDHEN, CDR2 SYDVKM. The CDR3 totals 16 residues. The chain's CDR3 is CASSLVLAGAPYEQYF. CDR3 in DNA: TGTGCCAGCAGTTTAGTCCTAGCGGGTGCTCCCTACGAGCAGTACTTC.

V gene TRBV28 combines with J gene TRBJ1-2; 9 bases match TRBD1. V gave up 7 bases and J gave up 8 bases; unmatched junction bases: 8. Germline CDR1 reads MDHEN; CDR2 reads SYDVKM. The CDR3 spans 13 residues. The DNA for the CDR3 is TGTGCCAGCATGGGGACAGGGCCGAGAGGCTACACCTTC. Translation gives CASMGTGPRGYTF.

The genes are TRBV7-8 and TRBJ2-7; 7 positions match TRBD2. Looked up from germline, CDR1 is SGHVS and CDR2 is FQNEAQ. This CDR3 comprises 18 residues. Trimming removed 1 base from V and 3 bases from J; junction bases left unmatched: 15. In DNA form, the CDR3 reads TGTGCCAGCAGCTTAGGGGGAGGGCTAGCGGCTATACTCTACGAGCAGTACTTC. Its protein product is CASSLGGGLAAILYEQYF. The full variable domain, with the rest looked up from reference TRBV7-8 and TRBJ2-7, is GAGVSQSPRYKVAKRGQDVALRCDPISGHVSLFWYQQALGQGPEFLTYFQNEAQLDKSGLPSDRFFAERPEGSVSTLKIQRTQQEDSAVYLCASSLGGGLAAILYEQYFGPGTRLTVT.

The rearrangement links TRBV30 to TRBJ2-7; 11 bases line up with TRBD1. Trimming cost V 0 bases and J 4 bases; bases outside gene matches: 8. The germline V gene encodes CDR1 GTSNPN and CDR2 SVGIG (reference sequence). This CDR3 is built from 16 residues. The CDR3 here is CAWSVPRTGGLYEQYF. CDR3 coding DNA: TGTGCCTGGAGTGTACCCCGGACAGGGGGCCTATACGAGCAGTACTTC.

The CDR3 DNA sequence: TGTGCCAGCTCCCCTGTCGCACAGGGCTATGGCTACACCTTC. Translation: CASSPVAQGYGYTF. This sequence joins TRBV18 and TRBJ1-2, with D perhaps TRBD1 (6 bases). Trimming left V 6 bases short and J 4 bases short, with 15 bases between. Germline V lookup: CDR1 KGHSH, CDR2 LQKENI. This CDR3 is 14 amino acids long.